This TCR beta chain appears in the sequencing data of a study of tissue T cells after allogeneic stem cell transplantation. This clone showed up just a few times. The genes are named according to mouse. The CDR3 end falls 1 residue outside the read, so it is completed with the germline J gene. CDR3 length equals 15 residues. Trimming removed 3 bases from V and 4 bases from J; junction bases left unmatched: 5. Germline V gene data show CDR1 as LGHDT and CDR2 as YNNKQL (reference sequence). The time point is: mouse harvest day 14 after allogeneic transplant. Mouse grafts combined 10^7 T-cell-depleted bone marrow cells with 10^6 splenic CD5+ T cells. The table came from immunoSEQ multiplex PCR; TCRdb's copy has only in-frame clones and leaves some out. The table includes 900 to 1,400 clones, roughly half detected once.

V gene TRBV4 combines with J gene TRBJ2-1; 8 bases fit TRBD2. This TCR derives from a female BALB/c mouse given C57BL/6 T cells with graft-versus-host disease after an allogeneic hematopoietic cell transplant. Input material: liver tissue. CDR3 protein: CASSYDWGGYAEQFF. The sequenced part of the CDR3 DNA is TGTGCCAGCAGCTACGACTGGGGTGGGTATGCTGAGCAGTTC.